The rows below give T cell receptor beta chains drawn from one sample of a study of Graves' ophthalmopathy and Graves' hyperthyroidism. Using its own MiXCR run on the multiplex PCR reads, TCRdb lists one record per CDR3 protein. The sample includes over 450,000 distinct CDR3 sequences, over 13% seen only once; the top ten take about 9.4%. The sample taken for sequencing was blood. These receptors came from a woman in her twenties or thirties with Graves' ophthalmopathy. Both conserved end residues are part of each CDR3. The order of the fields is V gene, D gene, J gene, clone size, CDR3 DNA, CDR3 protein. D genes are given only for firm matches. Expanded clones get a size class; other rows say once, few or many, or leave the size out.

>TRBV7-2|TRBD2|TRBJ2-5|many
TGTGCCAGCAGCCCCATAGCGGGAAGTACGGCCCCTTTC
CASSPIAGSTAPF
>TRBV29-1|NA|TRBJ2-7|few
TGCAGCGCTGAAAAAGGGGGTGGACTCTCCGAGCAGTACTTC
CSAEKGGGLSEQYF
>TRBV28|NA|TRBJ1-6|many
TGTGCCAGCAACCTCAGGGACGTTTATAATTCACCCCTCCACTTT
CASNLRDVYNSPLHF
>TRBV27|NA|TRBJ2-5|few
TGTGCCAGCAGTCCCCACCTTGAGGGGCCCCCAGAGACCCAGTACTTC
CASSPHLEGPPETQYF
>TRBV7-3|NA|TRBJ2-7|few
TGTGCCAGCAGCTTGTCCAGCGGCAACCACTACGAGCAGTACTTC
CASSLSSGNHYEQYF
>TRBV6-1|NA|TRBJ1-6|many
TGTGCCAGCAGTGGGGGCGGGGGATATAATTCACCCCTCCACTTT
CASSGGGGYNSPLHF
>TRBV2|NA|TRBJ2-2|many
TGTGCCAGTGGGGGCGCAGCTAGAACCGGGGAGCTGTTTTTT
CASGGAARTGELFF
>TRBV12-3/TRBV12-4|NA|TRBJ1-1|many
TGTGCCAGCAGTGCCCCGACAGGTACGAACACTGAAGCTTTCTTT
CASSAPTGTNTEAFF
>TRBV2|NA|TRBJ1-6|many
TGTGCCAGCAGTGAAATAGGGGGATATTCACCCCTCCACTTT
CASSEIGGYSPLHF
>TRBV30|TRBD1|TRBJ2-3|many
TGTGCCTGTCCTACAGGGGTAGATACGCAGTATTTT
CACPTGVDTQYF
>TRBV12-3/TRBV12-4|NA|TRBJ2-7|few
TGTGCCAGCAGTCGATCAGGGTATGAGCAGTACTTC
CASSRSGYEQYF
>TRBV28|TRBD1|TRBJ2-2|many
TGTGCCAGCACTACGGGACAGGGGGATCACGGGGAGCTGTTTTTT
CASTTGQGDHGELFF
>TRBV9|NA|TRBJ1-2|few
TGTGCCAGCGGACGGACGGGGGGCTACACCTTC
CASGRTGGYTF
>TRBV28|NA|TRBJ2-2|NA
TGTGCCAGCAGTTTAAAGAGTGGAGGCACCGGGGAGCTGTTTTTT
CASSLKSGGTGELFF
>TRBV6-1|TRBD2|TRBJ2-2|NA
TGTGCCAGCAGTGAAACCCACTGGGGGGGCACCGGGGAGCTGTTTTTT
CASSETHWGGTGELFF
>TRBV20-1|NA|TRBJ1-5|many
TGCAGTGCTAGAGACCAGACAAATTCTCATTTT
CSARDQTNSHF
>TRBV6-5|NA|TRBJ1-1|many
TGTGCCAGCAGTTGGGGAGACAGGACCAACACTGAAGCTTTCTTT
CASSWGDRTNTEAFF
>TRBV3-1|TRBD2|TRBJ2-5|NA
TGTGCCAGCAGCCAACACAAACTAGCGGGGGAGACCCAGTACTTC
CASSQHKLAGETQYF
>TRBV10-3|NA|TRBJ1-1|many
TGTGCCATCAGTCGGAACATGAACACTGAAGCTTTCTTT
CAISRNMNTEAFF
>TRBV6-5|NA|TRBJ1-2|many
TGTGCCAGCAGTTACGACTCAACGGGTTCTAGCTACACCTTC
CASSYDSTGSSYTF
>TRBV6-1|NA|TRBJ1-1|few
TGTGCCAGCAGTCAGGGGCCTCAAGCTTTCTTT
CASSQGPQAFF
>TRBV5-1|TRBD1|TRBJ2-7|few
TGCGCCAGCAGCGTGGGGAGACAGGGCAGCTACGAGCAGTACTTC
CASSVGRQGSYEQYF
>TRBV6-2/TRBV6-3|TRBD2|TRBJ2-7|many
TGTGCCAGCACCGATACCGGGGGGGGCTACGAGCAGTACTTC
CASTDTGGGYEQYF
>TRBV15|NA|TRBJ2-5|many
TGTGCCACCAGCAGAGGGGTGGGGAGACACGAGACCCAGTACTTC
CATSRGVGRHETQYF
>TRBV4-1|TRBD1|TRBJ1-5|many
TGCGCCAGCAGCCATGGGACAGGGGTCAATCAGCCCCAGCATTTT
CASSHGTGVNQPQHF
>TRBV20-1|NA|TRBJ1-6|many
TGCAGTGCTAGAGATGGGGCAGGGCCAGGCTCCTATAATTCACCCCTCCACTTT
CSARDGAGPGSYNSPLHF
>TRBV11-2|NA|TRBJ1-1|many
TGTGCCAGCAGCCTAAGGGGCCCGATGAACACTGAAGCTTTCTTT
CASSLRGPMNTEAFF
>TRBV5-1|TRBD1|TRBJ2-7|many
TGCGCCAGCAGCACTACAGGGGGCATCTACGAGCAGTACTTC
CASSTTGGIYEQYF
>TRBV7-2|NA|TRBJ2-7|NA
TGTGCCAGCAGCCCCGAAGGGGGGGCAAGCTACGAGCAGTACTTC
CASSPEGGASYEQYF
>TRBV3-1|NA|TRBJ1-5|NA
TGTGCCAGCAGCCAAGCGGTGGTCAATCAGCCCCAGCATTTT
CASSQAVVNQPQHF
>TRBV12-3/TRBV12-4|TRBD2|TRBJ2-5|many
TGTGCCAGCACTTTTACTAGCGGGGGGGCCAGTTGGGAGACCCAGTACTTC
CASTFTSGGASWETQYF
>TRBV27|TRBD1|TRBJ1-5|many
TGTGCCAGCAGTTCAAGCTCGACAGGGAGAGGTCAGCCCCAGCATTTT
CASSSSSTGRGQPQHF
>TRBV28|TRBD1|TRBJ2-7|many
TGTGCCAGCAGTCCCGGGACAGGGATTCTATACGAGCAGTACTTC
CASSPGTGILYEQYF
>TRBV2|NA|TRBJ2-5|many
TGTGCCAGCAGTTCGCCGGACTCGCTACCGTACTTC
CASSSPDSLPYF
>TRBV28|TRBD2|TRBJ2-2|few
TGTGCCAGCAGTTGGGTAGCGGGAGAGGGGAACACCGGGGAGCTGTTTTTT
CASSWVAGEGNTGELFF
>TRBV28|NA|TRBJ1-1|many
TGTGCCAGCAGATACCTAGGGGACACTGAAGCTTTCTTT
CASRYLGDTEAFF
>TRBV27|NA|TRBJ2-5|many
TGTGCCAGCACGTCGGCGGGATCCCAAGAGACCCAGTACTTC
CASTSAGSQETQYF
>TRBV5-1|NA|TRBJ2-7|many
TGCGCCAGCAGCTTGGCAGGTTTCACCTCCTACGAGCAGTACTTC
CASSLAGFTSYEQYF
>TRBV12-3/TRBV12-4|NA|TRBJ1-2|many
TGTGCCAGCAGTGAACGAGTCTATGGCTACACCTTC
CASSERVYGYTF
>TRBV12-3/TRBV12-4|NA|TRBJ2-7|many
TGTGCCAGCAGTTTTTCATTGCCAAGCGAGCAGTACTTC
CASSFSLPSEQYF
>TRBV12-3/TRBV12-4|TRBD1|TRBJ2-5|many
TGTGCCAGCAGTCCAGGACAGGGTACGAAGACCCAGTACTTC
CASSPGQGTKTQYF
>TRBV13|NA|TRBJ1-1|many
TGTGCCAGCAGCCCCGGATGGCAGATGAACACTGAAGCTTTCTTT
CASSPGWQMNTEAFF
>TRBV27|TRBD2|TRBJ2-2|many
TGTGCCAGCAGTCGGCTAGCGGGAGGTAACACCGGGGAGCTGTTTTTT
CASSRLAGGNTGELFF
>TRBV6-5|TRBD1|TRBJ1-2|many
TGTGCCAGCAGTTACGCCGACAGGGCAAACTATGGCTACACCTTC
CASSYADRANYGYTF
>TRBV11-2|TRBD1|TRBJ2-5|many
TGTGCCAGCAGCTGGACCAGGGGGTACCAAGAGACCCAGTACTTC
CASSWTRGYQETQYF
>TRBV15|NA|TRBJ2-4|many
TGTGCCACCAGCAGAGATGGTGGTGGCAAAAACATTCAGTACTTC
CATSRDGGGKNIQYF
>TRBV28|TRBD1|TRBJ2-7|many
TGTGCCAGCAGCACGGGACAGGGGTGGGCCGAGCAGTACTTC
CASSTGQGWAEQYF
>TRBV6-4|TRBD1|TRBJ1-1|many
TGTGCCAGCAGTCGACAGGGCCCATGGGAAGGGAACACTGAAGCTTTCTTT
CASSRQGPWEGNTEAFF
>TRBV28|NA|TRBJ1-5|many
TGTGCCAGCAGTCCCGCTGCAGGCCTCAATCAGCCCCAGCATTTT
CASSPAAGLNQPQHF
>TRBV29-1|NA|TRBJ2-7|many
TGCAGCGCTTCCAGGGGAACCTACGAGCAGTACTTC
CSASRGTYEQYF
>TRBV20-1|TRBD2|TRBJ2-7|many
TGCAGTGCAGGGACTAGCGGTAATACCTACGAGCAGTACTTC
CSAGTSGNTYEQYF
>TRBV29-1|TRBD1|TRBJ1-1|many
TGCAGCGCCGCCGGGACAGGGGGCGGCACTGAAGCTTTCTTT
CSAAGTGGGTEAFF
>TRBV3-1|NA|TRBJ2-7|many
TGTGCCAGCAGCCAAGATTTCAGGTCAGGTGAGCAGTACTTC
CASSQDFRSGEQYF